This T cell receptor beta chain was obtained from a study of Ad26.COV2.S vaccination and SARS-CoV-2 variants. Study information: Once, or twice with 56 days between doses, Ad26.COV2.S was given intramuscularly. General study findings and limits: The breadth of spike-specific CD8+ and CD4+ T cell responses after vaccination was reportedly substantial.

Specified treatment: 15 to 20 received Ad26.COV2.S at low or high dose, single or two shots; a few received placebo; per-sample allocation not given. The investigators took samples on day 63 after the first vaccine or placebo injection. The vaccine delivered Wuhan-strain SARS-CoV-2 spike through an Ad26 vector. Comment on this clone: Its target is unknown.

TCRdb keeps only in-frame clones here, not all; method: immunoSEQ multiplex PCR. The data contain 430,000 or so clones, 85% to 90% of them seen just once; the ten biggest clones take up 2.5% to 3%. V dropped 1 base and J dropped 7 bases, with 13 bases sitting between them. The CDR3 length is 13 residues. The germline V gene encodes CDR1 GTSNPN and CDR2 SVGIG (reference sequence). The input for sequencing was peripheral blood, taken in a trial of Ad26.COV2.S vaccine versus placebo. This sequence originates from a person between 18 and 60 years old who received the Ad26.COV2.S COVID-19 vaccine or a placebo. V and J are TRBV30 and TRBJ1-2; D gene unclear. CDR3 sequence: CAWSGLPRGGYTF. The CDR3 nucleotides are TGTGCCTGGAGTGGACTCCCCCGGGGTGGCTACACCTTC.